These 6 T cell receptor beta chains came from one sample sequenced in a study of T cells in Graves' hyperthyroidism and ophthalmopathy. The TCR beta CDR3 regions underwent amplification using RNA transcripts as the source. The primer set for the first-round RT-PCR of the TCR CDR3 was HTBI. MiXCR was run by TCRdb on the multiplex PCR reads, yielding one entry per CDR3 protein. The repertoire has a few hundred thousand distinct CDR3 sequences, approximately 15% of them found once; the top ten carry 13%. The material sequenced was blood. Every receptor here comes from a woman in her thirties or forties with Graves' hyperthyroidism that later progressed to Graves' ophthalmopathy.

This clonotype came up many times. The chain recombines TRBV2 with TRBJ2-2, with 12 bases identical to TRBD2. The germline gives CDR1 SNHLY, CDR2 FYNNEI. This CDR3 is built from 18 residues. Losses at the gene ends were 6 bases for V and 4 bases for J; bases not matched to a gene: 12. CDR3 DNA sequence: TGTGCCAGCAGCTTTGGACTAGCGGGATCAGATAGCACCGGGGAGCTGTTTTTT. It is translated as CASSFGLAGSDSTGELFF.

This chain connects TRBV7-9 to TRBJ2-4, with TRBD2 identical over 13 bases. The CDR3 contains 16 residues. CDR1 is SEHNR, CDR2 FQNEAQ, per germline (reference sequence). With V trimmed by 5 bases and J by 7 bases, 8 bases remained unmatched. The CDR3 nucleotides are TGTGCCAGCAGCGGGACTAGCGGGATGCCAAAGAACATTCAGTACTTC. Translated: CASSGTSGMPKNIQYF.

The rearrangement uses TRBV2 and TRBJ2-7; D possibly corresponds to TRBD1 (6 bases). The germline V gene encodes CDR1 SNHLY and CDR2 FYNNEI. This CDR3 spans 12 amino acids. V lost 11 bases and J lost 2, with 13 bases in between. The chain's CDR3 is CARKDRAYEQYF. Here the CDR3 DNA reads TGTGCCCGCAAGGACAGAGCCTACGAGCAGTACTTC. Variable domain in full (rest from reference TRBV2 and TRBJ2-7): EPEVTQTPSHQVTQMGQEVILRCVPISNHLYFYWYRQILGQKVEFLVSFYNNEISEKSEIFDDQFSVERPDGSNFTLKIRSTKLEDSAMYFCARKDRAYEQYFGPGTRLTVT.

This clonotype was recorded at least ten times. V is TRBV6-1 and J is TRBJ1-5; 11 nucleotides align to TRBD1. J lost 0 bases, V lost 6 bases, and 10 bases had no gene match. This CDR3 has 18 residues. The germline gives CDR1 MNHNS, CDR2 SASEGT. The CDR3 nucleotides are TGTGCCAGCAGCGCACCGGGACAGGGGGAATATAGCAATCAGCCCCAGCATTTT. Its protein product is CASSAPGQGEYSNQPQHF.

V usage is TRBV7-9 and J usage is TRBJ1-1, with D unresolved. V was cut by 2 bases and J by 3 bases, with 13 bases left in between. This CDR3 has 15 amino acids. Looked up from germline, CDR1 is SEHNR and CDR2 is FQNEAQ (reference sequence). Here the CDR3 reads CASSLQFLTYTEAFF. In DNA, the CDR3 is TGTGCCAGCAGCTTACAGTTCCTAACTTACACTGAAGCTTTCTTT.

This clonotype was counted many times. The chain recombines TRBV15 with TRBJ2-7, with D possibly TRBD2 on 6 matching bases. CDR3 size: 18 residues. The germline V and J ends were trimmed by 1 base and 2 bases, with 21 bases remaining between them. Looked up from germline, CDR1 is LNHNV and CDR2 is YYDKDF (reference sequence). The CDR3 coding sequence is TGTGCCACCAGCAGAGTTGGTTCCGGGACTTCCTCCCCCTACGAGCAGTACTTC. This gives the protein CATSRVGSGTSSPYEQYF.